Shown below are 5 T cell receptor beta chains from a single sample sequenced in a study of metastatic and nonmetastatic thyroid tumors. Thyroid surgery took place with no prior treatment in any patient. With MiXCR, TCRdb called clones anew from the PCR reads. The repertoire holds about 15,000 clones, with about 29% as singletons. Sequencing input: tumor tissue. These TCRs come from a female donor with papillary thyroid cancer or a benign thyroid nodule (not recorded which). Some clones in this sample may be carry-over from other donors' samples.

The chain couples TRBV7-2 to TRBJ2-7, with 8 bases aligning to TRBD1. This CDR3 has 13 residues. Germline values: CDR1 SGHTA, CDR2 FQGNSA. V was pared by 3 bases and J by 4 bases, with 2 bases of the junction left unmatched. DNA of the CDR3: TGTGCCAGCAGCTTGGGGACAGGATACGAGCAGTACTTC. Translated, it gives CASSLGTGYEQYF.

V is TRBV3-1 and J is TRBJ2-2, with TRBD2 matching 10 bases. J gave up 3 bases and V 4 bases, and 2 bases lay outside the gene matches. The CDR3 is 15 amino acids. Germline V gives CDR1 LGHDT, CDR2 YNNKEL (reference sequence). The CDR3 nucleotides are TGTGCCAGCAGCCCCCTAGCGGGAGACACCGGGGAGCTGTTTTTT. It is translated as CASSPLAGDTGELFF.

This chain joins TRBV28 and TRBJ1-5; a weak D match, TRBD1 (5 bases). V lost 6 bases and J lost 6, with 15 bases in between. The CDR3 length is 14 residues. CDR1 is MDHEN and CDR2 is SYDVKM in the germline V gene. The CDR3 bases are TGTGCCAGCAGCTGGAGGCAGGGTGGTCAGCCCCAGCATTTT. Translated: CASSWRQGGQPQHF.

Ten or more counts support this clone. This chain connects TRBV4-3 to TRBJ1-5; D is unresolved. The CDR3 is 14 amino acids. V was pared by 4 bases and J by 3 bases, with 10 bases between. CDR1 LGHNA and CDR2 YSLEER come from the germline V gene. The CDR3: CASSPRWNNQPQHF. In DNA, the CDR3 is TGCGCCAGCAGCCCTCGGTGGAACAATCAGCCCCAGCATTTT.

This clone has a handful of counts. The rearrangement joins TRBV28 to TRBJ2-3; 9 nucleotides line up with TRBD2. V lost 4 bases to trimming and J lost 4 bases; unmatched junction nucleotides: 9. The CDR3 runs 16 residues. From germline, CDR1 is MDHEN and CDR2 SYDVKM. This CDR3 is CASSSISGSGADTQYF. The CDR3 region has the DNA TGTGCCAGCAGTTCGATTAGCGGGAGTGGGGCAGATACGCAGTATTTT. Based on the CDR3 plus reference TRBV28 and TRBJ2-3, the full variable domain is DVKVTQSSRYLVKRTGEKVFLECVQDMDHENMFWYRQDPGLGLRLIYFSYDVKMKEKGDIPEGYSVSREKKERFSLILESASTNQTSMYLCASSSISGSGADTQYFGPGTRLTVL.